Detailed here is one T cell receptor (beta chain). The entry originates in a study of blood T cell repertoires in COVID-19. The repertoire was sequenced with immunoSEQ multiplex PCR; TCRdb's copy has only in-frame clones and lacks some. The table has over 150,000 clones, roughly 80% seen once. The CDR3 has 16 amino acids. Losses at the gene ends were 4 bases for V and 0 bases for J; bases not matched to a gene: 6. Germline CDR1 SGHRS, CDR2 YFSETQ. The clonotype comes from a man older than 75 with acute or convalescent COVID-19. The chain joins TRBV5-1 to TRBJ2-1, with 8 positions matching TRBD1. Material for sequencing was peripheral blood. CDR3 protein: CASSGLGQVSYNEQFF. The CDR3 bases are TGCGCCAGCAGCGGGCTGGGACAGGTCTCCTACAATGAGCAGTTCTTC.